The 4 T cell receptor beta chains reported below all come from one sample, sequenced in a study of blood T cell repertoires in COVID-19. The protocol was immunoSEQ multiplex PCR, while the TCRdb copy is restricted to in-frame clones and leaves out a portion. The profile shows 15,000 to 20,000 clones, roughly 88% of them singletons. Sequenced input: peripheral blood. All receptors come from a man aged 40-49 years with active COVID-19.

The chain links TRBV5-6 to TRBJ2-5, with TRBD2 as a possible D gene (6 bases). V lost 2 bases to trimming and J lost 4 bases, with 12 bases between them. The CDR3 extends over 14 amino acids. Germline values: CDR1 SGHDT, CDR2 YYEEEE. The CDR3 nucleotides are TGTGCCAGCAGCTTACGGGCGGGGACAGAGACCCAGTACTTC. Protein product: CASSLRAGTETQYF.

The V gene is TRBV30, the J gene TRBJ1-3; 7 bases fit TRBD1. The V gene's germline CDR1 is GTSNPN and CDR2 SVGIG (reference sequence). J lost 7 bases, V lost 4 bases, and 4 bases had no gene match. The CDR3 loop spans 12 amino acids. The CDR3 is CAWTEQGNTIYF. Written as DNA, the CDR3 is TGTGCCTGGACTGAACAGGGGAACACCATATATTTT.

V and J are TRBV7-2 and TRBJ2-2; D unclear. The CDR3 sequence is 14 residues long. Germline V gene sequence: CDR1 SGHTA, CDR2 FQGNSA. Trimming removed 0 bases from V and 1 base from J, with 3 bases in between. The CDR3 loop reads CASSLAQNTGELFF. The DNA of the CDR3 is TGTGCCAGCAGCTTAGCCCAGAACACCGGGGAGCTGTTTTTT. Full variable domain (remainder filled in from reference TRBV7-2 and TRBJ2-2): GAGVSQSPSNKVTEKGKDVELRCDPISGHTALYWYRQSLGQGLEFLIYFQGNSAPDKSGLPSDRFSAERTGGSVSTLTIQRTQQEDSAVYLCASSLAQNTGELFFGEGSRLTVL.

The J gene is TRBJ1-4, the V gene TRBV6-5; 8 bases align to TRBD1. V was clipped by 9 bases and J by 4 bases; unmatched bases: 4. This CDR3 comprises 13 residues. Germline values: CDR1 MNHEY, CDR2 SVGAGI. The CDR3 protein is CASWDRINEKLFF. The DNA for the CDR3 is TGTGCCAGTTGGGACAGGATTAATGAAAAACTGTTTTTT.